Reported below is one TCR beta chain. Antigen specificity is unknown. This CDR3 region has 15 residues. V lost 7 bases to trimming and J lost 0 bases, with 18 bases between them. Germline CDR1 and CDR2: GTSNPN and SVGIG (reference sequence). The record originates from a study of cytomegalovirus exposure and HLA in healthy donors. Overall study: Findings of an earlier analysis included roughly 120 million unique TCR beta sequences from around 180 million T cells. The study, taken as a whole, reports: In an earlier analysis, most TCR beta V segments were productive about 90% or about 30% of the time.

The PCR made use of 60 Vbeta and 13 Jbeta primers. As handled by the study authors: Per a later analysis, the number of unique TCR beta chains was roughly 87 million, of which around 9.9 million were shared. The table came from immunoSEQ multiplex PCR; TCRdb's copy has only in-frame clones and leaves some out. That table furnishes V, J and clone size, whereas the DNA furnished D and trimming. The data show over 150,000 clones, approximately 90% seen once. This clonotype was obtained from a woman aged 25 to 45 in good health and CMV-seronegative. Specimen: PBMCs. The gene calls are TRBV30 and TRBJ1-1; TRBD1 is a possible D gene (6 bases). The CDR3 bases are TGTGCCTCCTCCCATTTGGGGGCTATGAACACTGAAGCTTTCTTT. Residues: CASSHLGAMNTEAFF.